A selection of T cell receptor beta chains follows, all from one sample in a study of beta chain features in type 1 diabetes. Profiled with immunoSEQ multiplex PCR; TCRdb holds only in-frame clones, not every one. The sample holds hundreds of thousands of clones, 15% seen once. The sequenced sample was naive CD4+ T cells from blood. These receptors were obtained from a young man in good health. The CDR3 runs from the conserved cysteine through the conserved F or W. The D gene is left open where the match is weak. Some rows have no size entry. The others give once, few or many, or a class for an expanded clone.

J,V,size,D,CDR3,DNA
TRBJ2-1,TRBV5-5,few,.,CASSTRDNNEQFF,TGTGCCAGCAGCACGAGGGACAACAATGAGCAGTTCTTC
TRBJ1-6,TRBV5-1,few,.,CASSLSGADNSPLHF,TGCGCCAGCAGCTTATCCGGGGCCGATAATTCACCCCTCCACTTT
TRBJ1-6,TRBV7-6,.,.,CASSPSRGQNSPLHF,TGTGCCAGCAGCCCCTCCCGAGGACAGAATTCACCCCTCCACTTT
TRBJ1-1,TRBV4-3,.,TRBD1,CASSHRDRGYTEAFF,TGCGCCAGCAGCCATCGGGACAGGGGATACACTGAAGCTTTCTTT
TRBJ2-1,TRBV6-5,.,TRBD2,CASSSTSGGLNEQFF,TGTGCCAGCAGTTCGACTAGCGGGGGACTAAATGAGCAGTTCTTC
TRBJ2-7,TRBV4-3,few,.,CASSQLGTRSYEQYF,TGCGCCAGCAGCCAGCTCGGGACTCGCTCCTACGAGCAGTACTTC
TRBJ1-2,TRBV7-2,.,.,CASSEPYGYTF,TGTGCCAGCAGCGAGCCGTATGGCTACACCTTC
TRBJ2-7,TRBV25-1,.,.,CASSDFYEQYF,TGTGCCAGCAGTGACTTCTACGAGCAGTACTTC
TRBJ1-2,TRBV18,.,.,CASSPQGHYGYTF,TGTGCCAGCTCACCACAGGGGCACTATGGCTACACCTTC
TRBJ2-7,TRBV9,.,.,CASSVGGLGTYEQYF,TGTGCCAGCAGCGTAGGGGGACTGGGGACCTACGAGCAGTACTTC
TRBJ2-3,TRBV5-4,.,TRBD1,CASSFSGGTDTQYF,TGTGCCAGCAGCTTCTCAGGGGGAACAGATACGCAGTATTTT
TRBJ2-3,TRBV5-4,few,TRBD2,CASSGTGTSFDTQYF,TGTGCCAGCAGCGGAACCGGGACTAGTTTCGATACGCAGTATTTT
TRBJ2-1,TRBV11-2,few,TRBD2,CASSSLAGARNEQFF,TGTGCCAGCAGCTCTCTAGCGGGAGCCCGCAATGAGCAGTTCTTC
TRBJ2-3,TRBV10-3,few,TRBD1,CAISGWTGDTDTQYF,TGTGCCATCAGTGGATGGACAGGAGACACAGATACGCAGTATTTT
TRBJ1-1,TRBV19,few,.,CASSMDDNRAFF,TGTGCCAGTAGTATGGATGATAACAGAGCTTTCTTT